A selection of T cell receptor beta chains follows, all from one sample in a study of human T cells and chemical hapten exposure. Each CDR3 protein gets one entry after TCRdb re-called the RACE reads with MiXCR. The repertoire holds about 290,000 distinct CDR3 sequences, with roughly 7.7% as singletons. Sample: whole blood, taken in connection with sensitization to the hapten diphenylcyclopropenone (DPC). The receptors shown here come from a man aged 18 to 35 with alopecia areata. Some clones in this sample may be carry-over from other donors' samples. Each CDR3 is given with its conserved first and last residue. Clone size is stated in some rows and not others, as once, few, many or a class when expanded.

>13|TRBV29-1|TRBJ2-5|many
CSVDRGQGETQYF
>14|TRBV7-9|TRBJ2-7|NA
CASSSGPIGGEQYF
>14|TRBV7-3|TRBJ1-2|few
CASSSWRLGYGYTF
>13|TRBV14|TRBJ1-6|NA
CASSQDLNSPLHF
>18|TRBV7-9|TRBJ2-2|NA
CASSLTGWGHRYTGELFF
>15|TRBV28|TRBJ2-7|NA
CASSSGSKVSYEQYF
>13|TRBV20-1|TRBJ1-5|many
CSASGFSGEPQHF
>14|TRBV7-2|TRBJ1-6|NA
CASSLVAGNSPLHF
>13|TRBV28|TRBJ2-3|NA
CASTPISWVEQYF
>14|TRBV7-2|TRBJ1-2|many
CASSLETDNYGYTF
>13|TRBV10-3|TRBJ2-3|few
CAISEHHTDTQYF
>15|TRBV20-1|TRBJ2-1|NA
CSAREGVFEVNEQFF
>12|TRBV20-1|TRBJ1-2|many
CSARDLFYGYTF
>13|TRBV6-4|TRBJ2-3|few
CASSGDPADTQYF
>14|TRBV7-6|TRBJ1-3|many
CASSSWEYADTIYF
>13|TRBV6-5|TRBJ2-7|NA
CASRRLVIDEQYF
>18|TRBV15|TRBJ2-3|few
CATSSDYRARTSTDTQYF
>15|TRBV5-1|TRBJ1-4|NA
CASSLNLAANEKLFF
>15|TRBV7-9|TRBJ1-4|NA
CASSPTRPTNEKLFF
>14|TRBV5-1|TRBJ2-3|NA
CASSLDAAVDTQYF
>13|TRBV20-1|TRBJ1-1|NA
CSAASALNTEAFF
>11|TRBV20-1|TRBJ1-2|many
CSARGFYGYTF
>12|TRBV11-1|TRBJ2-7|NA
CASSTGIYEQYF
>14|TRBV12-3/TRBV12-4|TRBJ1-2|NA
CASSWRQGNYGYTF
>13|TRBV29-1|TRBJ1-2|few
CSVTGGALLGYTF
>12|TRBV11-2|TRBJ1-2|NA
CASSLMRDGYTF
>14|TRBV10-3|TRBJ1-1|few
CAIGAGQGNTEAFF
>12|TRBV11-2|TRBJ2-1|NA
CASSARGPRGFF
>16|TRBV5-4|TRBJ2-2|NA
CASSTRLAGFTGELFF
>15|TRBV7-9|TRBJ1-1|many
CASSFPSDRNTEAFF
>14|TRBV29-1|TRBJ1-2|many
CSGSLGGVGYGYTF
>17|TRBV7-2|TRBJ2-1|NA
CASSSPWDRANYNEQFF
>13|TRBV7-9|TRBJ2-4|NA
CASTVGAKNIQYF
>17|TRBV20-1|TRBJ1-4|many
CSARPGIAGRWYEKLFF
>13|TRBV10-2|TRBJ1-2|few
CASSESGNYGYTF
>14|TRBV6-5|TRBJ1-6|few
CASSETGVAAPLHF
>15|TRBV4-3|TRBJ1-1|many
CASRADSWVNTEAFF
>15|TRBV6-1|TRBJ2-1|NA
CASRSYDRVLGEQFF
>14|TRBV2|TRBJ2-4|NA
CASSDLQGENIQYF
>15|TRBV7-8|TRBJ2-2|many
CASSSLAPNTGELFF
>16|TRBV2|TRBJ1-3|few
CASSHPIHRSGNTIYF
>13|TRBV28|TRBJ2-7|many
CASSVGQTYEQYF
>12|TRBV7-9|TRBJ2-2|NA
CASSEPHGELFF
>15|TRBV5-1|TRBJ1-5|many
CASSLQGEVNQPQHF
>15|TRBV12-3/TRBV12-4|TRBJ1-3|NA
CASSYQGAPGNTIYF
>18|TRBV20-1|TRBJ2-3|NA
CSAAGTSGGGGVADTQYF
>17|TRBV12-3/TRBV12-4|TRBJ2-1|NA
CASSLSATGGIYNEQFF
>14|TRBV7-2|TRBJ2-1|few
CASSSQLSSNEQFF
>15|TRBV4-3|TRBJ2-7|many
CASSQGRGSSYEQYF
>15|TRBV5-1|TRBJ2-7|once
CASSFQGQPSYEQYF
>16|TRBV10-3|TRBJ1-2|many
CAISSVQGRANYGYTF
>14|TRBV2|TRBJ2-1|many
CASHKTDEFGEQFF
>16|TRBV20-1|TRBJ1-2|NA
CSAPTGVFAETYGYTF
>18|TRBV7-9|TRBJ2-6|few
CASVKRAVPSAGANVLTF
>14|TRBV6-5|TRBJ1-4|NA
CASSRKGLNEKLFF